This passage covers 9 T cell receptor beta chains from one sample sequenced in a study of T-cell reconstitution after alpha-beta-depleted transplantation in children. It was with unique molecular identifiers that the TCRbeta library was prepared. MiXCR, applied by TCRdb to the PCR reads, yields one record per CDR3 protein. The sample records just over 350,000 distinct CDR3 sequences, less than 15% being singletons. Specimen: PBMCs, collected from the stem cell graft. The receptors derive from a human donor who donated a stem cell graft to a child with Fanconi anemia.

Many counts were recorded for this clonotype. The V call is TRBV20-1, the J call TRBJ2-7, with 14 bases matching TRBD2. The V and J ends lost 4 bases and 0 bases, in that order; junction bases with no gene match: 5. The germline gives CDR1 DFQATT, CDR2 SNEGSKA (reference sequence). This CDR3 region has 16 residues. CDR3 region: CSAKGLAGGLSYEQYV. DNA for the CDR3: TGCAGTGCTAAAGGACTAGCGGGGGGCCTCTCCTACGAGCAGTACGTC.

This clonotype was seen many times. The chain joins TRBV6-2 or TRBV6-3 to TRBJ2-2; the D is unclear. The CDR3 spans 12 residues. Germline V lookup: CDR1 MNHEY, CDR2 SVGEGT. Deletions cut 8 bases from V and 7 bases from J, with 11 bases between. In nucleotides, the CDR3 is TGTGCCAGCGAAGGGTACGGCGGGGAGCTGTTTTTT. Protein product: CASEGYGGELFF.

The CDR3 DNA is TGTGCCAGCAGCTCTCCATTGGACAGGTTGTCTGGAAACACCATATATTTT. Translating gives CASSSPLDRLSGNTIYF. This chain joins TRBV11-1 and TRBJ1-3, with TRBD1 matching over 7 bases. Germline V lookup: CDR1 SGHAT, CDR2 FQDESV (reference sequence). J lost 1 base, V lost 4 bases, and 10 bases had no gene match. There are 17 residues in the CDR3.

This clonotype has just a few counts. The CDR3 DNA sequence: TGTGCCAGCACCACGGTAGCTAACTATGGCTACACCTTC. Its protein is CASTTVANYGYTF. This rearrangement joins TRBV7-9 to TRBJ1-2; the D is unclear. The germline V and J ends were trimmed by 7 bases and 0 bases, with 9 bases remaining between them. The CDR3 is 13 residues long. Germline lookup yields CDR1 SEHNR and CDR2 FQNEAQ (reference sequence).

This clonotype showed up many times. The chain's CDR3 is CASSPGANTEAFF. The CDR3 nucleotides are TGTGCCAGCTCACCTGGGGCGAACACTGAAGCTTTCTTT. This chain joins TRBV18 and TRBJ1-1; tentatively, D is TRBD1 (5 bases). Trimming removed 3 bases from V and 1 base from J, with 6 bases in between. This CDR3 region has 13 residues. Looked up from germline, CDR1 is KGHSH and CDR2 is LQKENI.

The V and J genes are TRBV18 and TRBJ2-3; tentative D call: TRBD1 (6 bases). The V end lost 3 bases, the J end lost 4 bases, and 11 bases lay between the germline ends. Germline CDR1 is KGHSH and CDR2 is LQKENI. The CDR3 runs to 14 residues. This CDR3 reads CASSPDDRPDTQYF. CDR3 DNA: TGTGCCAGCTCACCCGACGACAGGCCAGATACGCAGTATTTT.

The chain employs TRBV7-2 and TRBJ2-7; D is perhaps TRBD2 (6 bases). CDR3 length: 14 residues. Germline CDR1 and CDR2: SGHTA and FQGNSA. Trimming took off 3 bases at V and 2 bases at J, with 11 bases between the two ends. CDR3 residues: CASSLEGQTYEQYF. The CDR3 nucleotides read TGTGCCAGCAGCTTGGAGGGGCAAACCTACGAGCAGTACTTC.

The V gene is TRBV12-3 or TRBV12-4, the J gene TRBJ2-1; 12 bases match TRBD1. V shed 1 base and J 9 bases; nucleotides not matched to a gene: 4. This CDR3 is built from 15 residues. CDR3 nucleotide sequence: TGTGCCAGCAGTTTAGTGGGGACAGGGGGCGGTGAGCAGTTCTTC. It yields the protein CASSLVGTGGGEQFF.

This clonotype was observed at least ten times. CDR3 sequence (DNA): TGTGCCAGCAGTTTTGGGAACATGAACACTGAAGCTTTCTTT. It yields the protein CASSFGNMNTEAFF. The gene calls are TRBV12-3 or TRBV12-4 and TRBJ1-1; D not resolved. Trimming took 3 bases from V and 0 from J, leaving 8 bases between them. This CDR3 has 14 amino acids.